A selection of T cell receptor beta chains follows, all from one sample in a study of spatial heterogeneity in lung cancer. One entry per CDR3 protein, called by TCRdb with MiXCR from the 5' RACE reads. The sample has roughly 4,500 distinct CDR3 sequences; roughly 6.3% are singletons. Here the sequenced sample was lung tumor tissue, taken at surgery. These receptors were obtained from a male donor with early-stage non-small cell lung cancer. Each CDR3 is given with its conserved first and last residue. Fields, in order: V gene, J gene, D gene, clone size, CDR3 protein, CDR3 DNA. A D gene is named only where the DNA matches it firmly. Each size is once, few, many, or a class for an expanded clone.

v_call: TRBV27
j_call: TRBJ2-2
d_call: TRBD2
clone_size: medium-sized
cdr3_aa: CASRGIASGRKTGELFF
cdr3_nt: TGTGCCAGCAGGGGTATCGCTAGCGGGAGAAAAACCGGGGAGCTGTTTTTT

v_call: TRBV19
j_call: TRBJ1-6
d_call: -
clone_size: medium-sized
cdr3_aa: CASMAPERLLHF
cdr3_nt: TGTGCCAGTATGGCCCCTGAACGCCTCCTCCACTTT

v_call: TRBV29-1
j_call: TRBJ2-3
d_call: -
clone_size: many
cdr3_aa: CSSRPPGTDTQYF
cdr3_nt: TGCAGCTCCCGTCCCCCTGGCACAGATACGCAGTATTTT

v_call: TRBV29-1
j_call: TRBJ2-3
d_call: -
clone_size: large
cdr3_aa: CSVEIASSTDTQYF
cdr3_nt: TGCAGCGTTGAAATAGCTTCTAGCACAGATACGCAGTATTTT

v_call: TRBV7-9
j_call: TRBJ1-4
d_call: -
clone_size: many
cdr3_aa: CASSLGVINEKLFF
cdr3_nt: TGTGCCAGCAGCTTAGGGGTTATTAATGAAAAACTGTTTTTT

v_call: TRBV7-2
j_call: TRBJ2-3
d_call: -
clone_size: medium-sized
cdr3_aa: CASSLKWGSDTQYF
cdr3_nt: TGTGCCAGCAGCTTAAAGTGGGGCTCAGATACGCAGTATTTT

v_call: TRBV20-1
j_call: TRBJ2-1
d_call: TRBD2
clone_size: medium-sized
cdr3_aa: CSASRLAGHNEQFF
cdr3_nt: TGCAGTGCTAGTCGCCTAGCGGGACACAATGAGCAGTTCTTC

v_call: TRBV6-5
j_call: TRBJ1-5
d_call: -
clone_size: medium-sized
cdr3_aa: CASSYQKGANQPQHF
cdr3_nt: TGTGCCAGCAGTTATCAGAAAGGGGCTAATCAGCCCCAGCATTTT

v_call: TRBV20-1
j_call: TRBJ1-2
d_call: TRBD1
clone_size: medium-sized
cdr3_aa: CSARDWDSFYGYTF
cdr3_nt: TGCAGTGCTAGAGATTGGGACAGCTTCTATGGCTACACCTTC

v_call: TRBV5-1
j_call: TRBJ1-1
d_call: TRBD1
clone_size: medium-sized
cdr3_aa: CASSETGDTEAFF
cdr3_nt: TGCGCCAGCAGCGAGACAGGGGACACTGAAGCTTTCTTT

v_call: TRBV5-1
j_call: TRBJ2-7
d_call: TRBD2
clone_size: medium-sized
cdr3_aa: CASSLEVSGAYEQYF
cdr3_nt: TGCGCCAGCAGCTTGGAGGTTAGCGGGGCGTACGAGCAGTACTTC

v_call: TRBV11-2
j_call: TRBJ2-2
d_call: -
clone_size: few
cdr3_aa: CASSYAAGAGELFF
cdr3_nt: TGTGCCAGTTCCTACGCCGCAGGGGCCGGGGAGCTGTTTTTT

v_call: TRBV6-1
j_call: TRBJ2-7
d_call: -
clone_size: medium-sized
cdr3_aa: CASSVSIQGEQYF
cdr3_nt: TGTGCCAGCAGTGTGTCGATTCAGGGCGAGCAGTACTTC

v_call: TRBV7-2
j_call: TRBJ1-2
d_call: -
clone_size: medium-sized
cdr3_aa: CASSTRLGQTNYGYTF
cdr3_nt: TGTGCCAGCAGCACCCGTTTAGGACAGACTAACTATGGCTACACCTTC

v_call: TRBV18
j_call: TRBJ1-2
d_call: -
clone_size: medium-sized
cdr3_aa: CASSPTGQAYGYTF
cdr3_nt: TGTGCCAGCTCACCAACAGGGCAGGCCTATGGCTACACCTTC

v_call: TRBV11-3
j_call: TRBJ2-5
d_call: -
clone_size: medium-sized
cdr3_aa: CASSLGPGPQETQYF
cdr3_nt: TGTGCCAGCAGCTTAGGTCCAGGGCCCCAAGAGACCCAGTACTTC

v_call: TRBV4-2
j_call: TRBJ2-1
d_call: TRBD2
clone_size: many
cdr3_aa: CASSHGAGVVLEQFF
cdr3_nt: TGTGCCAGCAGCCATGGAGCGGGGGTGGTTCTCGAGCAGTTCTTC

v_call: TRBV7-9
j_call: TRBJ2-5
d_call: -
clone_size: few
cdr3_aa: CASSAEGRAQETQYF
cdr3_nt: TGTGCCAGCAGCGCGGAGGGCCGGGCCCAAGAGACCCAGTACTTC

v_call: TRBV4-1
j_call: TRBJ1-5
d_call: TRBD1
clone_size: medium-sized
cdr3_aa: CASSLGQPNQPQHF
cdr3_nt: TGCGCCAGCAGCTTGGGACAGCCTAATCAGCCCCAGCATTTT

v_call: TRBV10-3
j_call: TRBJ1-2
d_call: -
clone_size: medium-sized
cdr3_aa: CAISGQVTGYTF
cdr3_nt: TGTGCCATCAGTGGTCAAGTGACTGGCTACACCTTC

v_call: TRBV20-1
j_call: TRBJ2-7
d_call: TRBD2
clone_size: many
cdr3_aa: CSATSSGRAEEQYF
cdr3_nt: TGCAGTGCTACCTCTAGCGGGAGGGCCGAAGAGCAGTACTTC

v_call: TRBV7-2
j_call: TRBJ2-7
d_call: TRBD2
clone_size: medium-sized
cdr3_aa: CASSVLPGLAGPYEQYF
cdr3_nt: TGTGCCAGCAGCGTCCTCCCCGGACTAGCGGGGCCCTACGAGCAGTACTTC

v_call: TRBV6-6
j_call: TRBJ1-4
d_call: -
clone_size: few
cdr3_aa: CASSRRRDGKLFF
cdr3_nt: TGTGCCAGCAGCCGCCGCAGGGACGGAAAACTGTTTTTT

v_call: TRBV5-1
j_call: TRBJ2-1
d_call: -
clone_size: many
cdr3_aa: CASSLGLGGEQFF
cdr3_nt: TGCGCCAGCAGCTTGGGGCTGGGGGGAGAGCAGTTCTTC

v_call: TRBV5-4
j_call: TRBJ2-5
d_call: -
clone_size: medium-sized
cdr3_aa: CASSLSQETQYF
cdr3_nt: TGTGCCAGCAGCTTGTCACAAGAGACCCAGTACTTC

v_call: TRBV29-1
j_call: TRBJ2-5
d_call: TRBD2
clone_size: large
cdr3_aa: CSVEPTSGRAETQYF
cdr3_nt: TGCAGCGTTGAACCCACCAGCGGGAGGGCTGAGACCCAGTACTTC

v_call: TRBV9
j_call: TRBJ2-1
d_call: -
clone_size: medium-sized
cdr3_aa: CALTIPSVTQNEQFF
cdr3_nt: TGTGCCTTAACGATCCCTTCCGTGACACAAAATGAGCAGTTCTTC

v_call: TRBV30
j_call: TRBJ2-3
d_call: TRBD2
clone_size: medium-sized
cdr3_aa: CAWRALSGASDTQYF
cdr3_nt: TGTGCCTGGAGAGCGCTTAGCGGGGCCTCAGATACGCAGTATTTT

v_call: TRBV6-6
j_call: TRBJ2-2
d_call: -
clone_size: medium-sized
cdr3_aa: CASTPAPGGRTGELFF
cdr3_nt: TGTGCCAGCACTCCCGCCCCGGGGGGCCGCACCGGGGAGCTGTTTTTT

v_call: TRBV9
j_call: TRBJ2-1
d_call: TRBD2
clone_size: many
cdr3_aa: CASSGALAGSYNEQFF
cdr3_nt: TGTGCCAGCAGCGGGGCTTTAGCGGGATCCTACAATGAGCAGTTCTTC

v_call: TRBV7-9
j_call: TRBJ1-1
d_call: -
clone_size: many
cdr3_aa: CASSGVDGGWNTEAFF
cdr3_nt: TGTGCCAGCAGTGGAGTAGATGGGGGATGGAACACTGAAGCTTTCTTT

v_call: TRBV11-2
j_call: TRBJ2-3
d_call: TRBD2
clone_size: medium-sized
cdr3_aa: CASSHWDAGLAGGPGDTQYF
cdr3_nt: TGTGCCAGCAGCCACTGGGACGCCGGACTAGCGGGAGGGCCTGGGGATACGCAGTATTTT

v_call: TRBV28
j_call: TRBJ2-7
d_call: -
clone_size: many
cdr3_aa: CVSSRNYEQYF
cdr3_nt: TGTGTCAGCAGTCGAAACTACGAGCAGTACTTC